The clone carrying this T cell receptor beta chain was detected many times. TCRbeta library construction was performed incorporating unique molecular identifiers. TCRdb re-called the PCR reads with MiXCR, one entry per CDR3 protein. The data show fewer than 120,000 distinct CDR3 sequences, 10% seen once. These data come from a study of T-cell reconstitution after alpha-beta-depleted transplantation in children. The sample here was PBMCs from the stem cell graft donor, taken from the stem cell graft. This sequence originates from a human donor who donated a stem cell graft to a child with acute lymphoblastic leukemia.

For the CDR3, the DNA is TGTGCCAGCAGTTTAGGGACGACCTACGAGCAGTACTTC. As protein: CASSLGTTYEQYF. V usage is TRBV27 and J usage is TRBJ2-7; D might be TRBD1 or TRBD2, each matching 5 bases. The germline V gene encodes CDR1 MNHEY and CDR2 SMNVEV (reference sequence). V lost 2 bases and J lost 2, with 7 bases in between. This CDR3 is built from 13 residues.